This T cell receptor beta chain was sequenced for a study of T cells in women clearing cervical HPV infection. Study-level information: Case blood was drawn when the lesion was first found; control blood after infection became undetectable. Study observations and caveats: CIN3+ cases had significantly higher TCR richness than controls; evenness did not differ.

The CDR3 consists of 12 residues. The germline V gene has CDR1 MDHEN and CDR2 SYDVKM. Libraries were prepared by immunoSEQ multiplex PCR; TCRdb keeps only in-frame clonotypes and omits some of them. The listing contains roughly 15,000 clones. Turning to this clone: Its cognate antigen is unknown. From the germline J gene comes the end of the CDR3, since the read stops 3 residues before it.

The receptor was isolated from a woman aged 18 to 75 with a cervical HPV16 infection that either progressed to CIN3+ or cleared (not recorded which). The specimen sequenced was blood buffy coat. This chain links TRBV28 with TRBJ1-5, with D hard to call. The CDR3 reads CASTVPSSPQHF. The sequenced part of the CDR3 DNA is TGTGCCAGCACCGTTCCCTCCTCCCCC.